What follows are 3 T cell receptor beta chains derived from one specimen sequenced in a study of blood T cells in healthy people across ages. Next came a second PCR, run for about 6 to 12 cycles, which used a sample-barcoded 5' primer along with a J-beta primer mix. Via MiXCR, TCRdb re-called the 5' RACE reads, giving one row per CDR3 protein. The repertoire consists of more than 1,000,000 distinct CDR3 sequences, with about 25% occurring once and the leading ten covering approximately 0.79%. This same sample was also taken into another study, of T cells of mothers and their children.

Material for sequencing was blood. These receptors all come from a girl aged 2-10 years in good health.

The rearrangement uses TRBV5-1 and TRBJ2-5; unclear D gene. This CDR3 has 14 residues. V lost 2 bases to trimming and J lost 2 bases, with 10 bases between them. Germline CDR1 SGHRS, CDR2 YFSETQ. The CDR3 DNA sequence: TGCGCCAGCAGCTTAAGACTGAATCAAGAGACCCAGTACTTC. It encodes CASSLRLNQETQYF. Filled out from reference TRBV5-1 and TRBJ2-5, the complete variable domain reads KAGVTQTPRYLIKTRGQQVTLSCSPISGHRSVSWYQQTPGQGLQFLFEYFSETQRNKGNFPGRFSGRQFSNSRSEMNVSTLELGDSALYLCASSLRLNQETQYFGPGTRLLVL.

The chain recombines TRBV29-1 with TRBJ1-3; D unclear. The length of the CDR3 is 12 residues. Germline CDR1 reads SQVTM; CDR2 reads ANQGSEA. Deletions cut 4 bases from V and 4 bases from J, with 8 bases between. CDR3 DNA sequence: TGCAGCGTTGGAGACGCGGGAAACACCATATATTTT. Translation: CSVGDAGNTIYF.

The chain uses TRBV19 and TRBJ2-5; 7 nucleotides line up with TRBD1. Germline V lookup: CDR1 LNHDA, CDR2 SQIVND (reference sequence). With V trimmed by 5 bases and J by 2 bases, 8 bases remained unmatched. This CDR3 has 15 amino acids. The CDR3 spells CASSATGTEQETQYF. CDR3 nucleotides: TGTGCCAGTAGTGCAACCGGGACAGAACAAGAGACCCAGTACTTC. Combining the CDR3 with reference TRBV19 and TRBJ2-5 gives the whole variable domain DGGITQSPKYLFRKEGQNVTLSCEQNLNHDAMYWYRQDPGQGLRLIYYSQIVNDFQKGDIAEGYSVSREKKESFPLTVTSAQKNPTAFYLCASSATGTEQETQYFGPGTRLLVL.